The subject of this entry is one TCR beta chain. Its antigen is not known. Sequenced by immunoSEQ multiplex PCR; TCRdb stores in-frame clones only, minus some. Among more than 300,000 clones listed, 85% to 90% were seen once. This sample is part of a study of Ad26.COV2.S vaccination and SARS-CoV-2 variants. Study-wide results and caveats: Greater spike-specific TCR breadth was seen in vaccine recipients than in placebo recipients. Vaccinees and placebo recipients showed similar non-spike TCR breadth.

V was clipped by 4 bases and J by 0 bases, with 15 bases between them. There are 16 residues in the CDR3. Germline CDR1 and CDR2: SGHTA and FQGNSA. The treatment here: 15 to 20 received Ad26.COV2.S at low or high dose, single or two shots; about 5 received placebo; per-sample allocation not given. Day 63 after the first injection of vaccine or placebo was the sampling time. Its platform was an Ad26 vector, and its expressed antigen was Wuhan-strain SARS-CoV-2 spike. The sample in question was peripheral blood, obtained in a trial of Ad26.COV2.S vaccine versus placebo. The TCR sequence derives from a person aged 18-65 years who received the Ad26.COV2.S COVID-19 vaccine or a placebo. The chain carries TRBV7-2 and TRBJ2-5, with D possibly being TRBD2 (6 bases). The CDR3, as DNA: TGTGCCAGCAGCTACTCTAGCGTAATGTACCAAGAGACCCAGTACTTC. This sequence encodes CASSYSSVMYQETQYF.